The entry that follows covers one T cell receptor (beta chain) sequence. This CDR3 is 18 amino acids long. V dropped 5 bases and J dropped 2; count of bases not matched to a gene: 14. The germline V gene encodes CDR1 SGHTA and CDR2 FQGNSA. The data originate from a study of blood T cell repertoires in COVID-19. Overall study context: Acute and convalescent COVID-19 specimens originated in the United States, Italy and Spain. T cells, B-cell-depleted T cells, or PBMCs provided the cDNA or gDNA that served as material.

Authors' methods: Using reference gene primer amplification, nucleated cell counts were estimated. Method: immunoSEQ multiplex PCR; TCRdb's copy keeps in-frame clones and lacks some. V and J calls and clone size come straight from that table; D and trimming were deduced from the DNA. The table shows around 42,000 clones, with roughly 84% occurring only once. The chain has TRBV7-2 and TRBJ2-3; 9 bases align to TRBD2. Material: peripheral blood. This clonotype was sampled from a human donor in a cohort sampled during active COVID-19. CDR3 nucleotide sequence: TGTGCCAGCAGCCCCCGCTCTGGTAGCGGGAGTTACACAGATACGCAGTATTTT. Its translation: CASSPRSGSGSYTDTQYF.